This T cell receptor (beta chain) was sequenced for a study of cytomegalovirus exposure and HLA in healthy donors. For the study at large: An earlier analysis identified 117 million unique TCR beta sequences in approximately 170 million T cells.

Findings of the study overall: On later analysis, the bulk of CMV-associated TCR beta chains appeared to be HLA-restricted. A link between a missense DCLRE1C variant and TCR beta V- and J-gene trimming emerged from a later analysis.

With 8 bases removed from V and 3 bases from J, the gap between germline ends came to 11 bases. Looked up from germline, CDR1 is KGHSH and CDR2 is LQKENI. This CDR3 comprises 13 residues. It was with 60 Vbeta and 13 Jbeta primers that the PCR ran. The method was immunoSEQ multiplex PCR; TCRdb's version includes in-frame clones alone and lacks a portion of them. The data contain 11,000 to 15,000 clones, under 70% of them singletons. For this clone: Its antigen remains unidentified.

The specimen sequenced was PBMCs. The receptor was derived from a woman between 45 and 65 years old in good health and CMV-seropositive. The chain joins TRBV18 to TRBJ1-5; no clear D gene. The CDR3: CASQEAPNQPQHF. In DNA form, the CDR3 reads TGTGCCAGCCAAGAGGCCCCCAATCAGCCCCAGCATTTT.